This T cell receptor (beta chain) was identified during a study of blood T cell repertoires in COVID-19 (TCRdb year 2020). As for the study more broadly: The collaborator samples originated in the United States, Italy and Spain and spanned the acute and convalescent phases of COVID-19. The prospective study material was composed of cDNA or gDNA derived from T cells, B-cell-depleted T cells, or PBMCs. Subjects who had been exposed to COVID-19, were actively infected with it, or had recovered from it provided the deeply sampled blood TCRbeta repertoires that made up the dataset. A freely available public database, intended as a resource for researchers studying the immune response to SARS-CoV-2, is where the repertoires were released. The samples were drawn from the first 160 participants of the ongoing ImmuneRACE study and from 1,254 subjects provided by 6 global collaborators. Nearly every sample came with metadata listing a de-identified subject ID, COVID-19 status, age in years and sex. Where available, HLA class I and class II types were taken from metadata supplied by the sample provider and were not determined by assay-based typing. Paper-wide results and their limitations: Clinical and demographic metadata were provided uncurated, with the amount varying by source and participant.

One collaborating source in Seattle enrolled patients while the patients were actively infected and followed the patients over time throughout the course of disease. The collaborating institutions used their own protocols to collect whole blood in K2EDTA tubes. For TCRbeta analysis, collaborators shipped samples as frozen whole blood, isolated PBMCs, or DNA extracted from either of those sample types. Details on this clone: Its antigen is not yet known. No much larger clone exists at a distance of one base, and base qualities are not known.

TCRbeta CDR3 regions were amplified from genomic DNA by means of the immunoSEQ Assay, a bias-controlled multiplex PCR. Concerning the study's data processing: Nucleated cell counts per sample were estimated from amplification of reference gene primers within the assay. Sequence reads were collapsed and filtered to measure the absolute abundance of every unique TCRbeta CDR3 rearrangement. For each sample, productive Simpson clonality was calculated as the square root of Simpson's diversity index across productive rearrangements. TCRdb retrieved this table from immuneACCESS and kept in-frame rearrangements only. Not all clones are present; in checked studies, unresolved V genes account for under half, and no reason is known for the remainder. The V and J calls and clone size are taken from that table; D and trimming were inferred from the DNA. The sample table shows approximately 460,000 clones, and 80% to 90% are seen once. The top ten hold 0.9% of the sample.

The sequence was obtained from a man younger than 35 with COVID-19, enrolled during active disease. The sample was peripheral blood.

The CDR3 region: CASSPNQEQGEAEAFF. The nucleotide sequence reads TGTGCCAGCTCACCTAATCAAGAACAGGGGGAAGCAGAAGCTTTCTTT. In this chain, TRBV18 is recombined with TRBJ1-1; 8 bases in between match TRBD1. Trimming takes 3 bases off V and 8 bases off J; junction bases not matched to a gene: 14. CDR3 length: 16 amino acids, cysteine to phenylalanine. Only CDR3 DNA is held: 48 bases, read in frame from base 1. Taken from the germline V gene, the CDR1 and CDR2 loops are KGHSH and LQKENI.